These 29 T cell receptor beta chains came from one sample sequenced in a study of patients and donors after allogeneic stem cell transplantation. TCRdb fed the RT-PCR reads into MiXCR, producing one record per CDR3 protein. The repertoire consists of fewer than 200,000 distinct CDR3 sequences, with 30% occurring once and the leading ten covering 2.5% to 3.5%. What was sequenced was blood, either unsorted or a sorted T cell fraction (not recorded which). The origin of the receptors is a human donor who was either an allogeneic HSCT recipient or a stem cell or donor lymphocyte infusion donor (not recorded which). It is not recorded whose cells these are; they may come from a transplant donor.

DNA of the CDR3: TGCAGTGCTAGAGGGGCCGGGACTACACATGGGGGCACTAGCACAGATACGCAGTATTTT. Its protein product is CSARGAGTTHGGTSTDTQYF. The V call is TRBV20-1, the J call TRBJ2-3, with D possibly TRBD2 on 7 matching bases. V was pared by 1 base and J by 0 bases, with 26 bases between. The CDR3 is 20 residues long. Germline V gene sequence: CDR1 DFQATT, CDR2 SNEGSKA (reference sequence).

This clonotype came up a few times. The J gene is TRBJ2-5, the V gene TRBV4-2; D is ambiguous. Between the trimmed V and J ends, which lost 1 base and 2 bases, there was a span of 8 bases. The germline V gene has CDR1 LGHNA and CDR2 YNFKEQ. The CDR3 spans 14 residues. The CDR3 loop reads CASSQGMGQETQYF. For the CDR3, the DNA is TGTGCCAGCAGCCAAGGAATGGGGCAAGAGACCCAGTACTTC.

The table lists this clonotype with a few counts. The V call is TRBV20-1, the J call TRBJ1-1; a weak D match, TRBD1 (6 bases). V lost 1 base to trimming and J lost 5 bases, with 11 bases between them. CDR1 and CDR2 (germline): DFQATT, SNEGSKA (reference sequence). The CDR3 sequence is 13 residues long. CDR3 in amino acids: CSARVVGGTEAFF. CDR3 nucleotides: TGCAGTGCTAGAGTAGTAGGGGGGACTGAAGCTTTCTTT.

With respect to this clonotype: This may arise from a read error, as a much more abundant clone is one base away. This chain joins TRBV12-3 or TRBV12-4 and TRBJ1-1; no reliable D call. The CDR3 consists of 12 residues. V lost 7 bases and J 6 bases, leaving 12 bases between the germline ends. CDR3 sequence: CASTGKPSEAFF. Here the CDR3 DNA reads TGTGCCAGCACGGGGAAACCCTCTGAAGCTTTCTTT.

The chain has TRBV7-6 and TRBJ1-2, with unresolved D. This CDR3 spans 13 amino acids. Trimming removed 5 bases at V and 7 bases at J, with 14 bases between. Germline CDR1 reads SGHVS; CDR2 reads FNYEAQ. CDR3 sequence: CASSLQPSSGYTF. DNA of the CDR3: TGTGCCAGCAGCCTACAGCCGTCGTCTGGCTACACCTTC.

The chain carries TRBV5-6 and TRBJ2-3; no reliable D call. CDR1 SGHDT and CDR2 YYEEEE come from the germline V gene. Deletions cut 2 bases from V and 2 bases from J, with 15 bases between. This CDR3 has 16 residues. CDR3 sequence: CASSFPTLRTTDTQYF. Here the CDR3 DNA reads TGTGCCAGCAGCTTTCCGACACTCCGTACCACAGATACGCAGTATTTT.

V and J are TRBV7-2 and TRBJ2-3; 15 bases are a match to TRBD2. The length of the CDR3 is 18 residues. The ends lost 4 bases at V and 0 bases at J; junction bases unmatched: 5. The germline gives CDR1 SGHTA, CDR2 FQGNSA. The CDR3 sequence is CASSSLGLAGGSTDTQYF. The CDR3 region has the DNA TGTGCCAGCAGCTCTCTGGGACTAGCGGGGGGTAGCACAGATACGCAGTATTTT.

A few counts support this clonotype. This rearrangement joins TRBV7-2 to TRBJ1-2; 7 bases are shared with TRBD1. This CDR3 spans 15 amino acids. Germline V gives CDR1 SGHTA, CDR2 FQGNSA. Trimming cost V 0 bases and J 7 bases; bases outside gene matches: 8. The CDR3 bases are TGTGCCAGCAGCTTAGCCTTGACAGGGCGGGGTGGCTACACCTTC. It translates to CASSLALTGRGGYTF.

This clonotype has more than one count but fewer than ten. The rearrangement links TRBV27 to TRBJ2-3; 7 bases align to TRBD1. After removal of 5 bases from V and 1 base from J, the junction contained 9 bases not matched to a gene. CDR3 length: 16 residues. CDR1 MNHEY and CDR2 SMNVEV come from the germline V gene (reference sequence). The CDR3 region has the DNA TGTGCCAGCAGTCTAACAGGGGCCTTGGGCACAGATACGCAGTATTTT. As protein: CASSLTGALGTDTQYF.

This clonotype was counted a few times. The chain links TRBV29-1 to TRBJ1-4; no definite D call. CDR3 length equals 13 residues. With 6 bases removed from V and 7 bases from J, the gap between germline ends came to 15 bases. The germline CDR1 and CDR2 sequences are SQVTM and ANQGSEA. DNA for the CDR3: TGCAGCGTCCCGGTGGGGAATAGTGAAAAACTGTTTTTT. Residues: CSVPVGNSEKLFF.

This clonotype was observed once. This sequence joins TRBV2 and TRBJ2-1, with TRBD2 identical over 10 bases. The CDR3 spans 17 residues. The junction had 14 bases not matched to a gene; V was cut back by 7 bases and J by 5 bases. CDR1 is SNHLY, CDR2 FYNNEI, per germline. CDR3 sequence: CASTRSGRAFMNNEQFF. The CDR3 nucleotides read TGTGCCAGCACCAGAAGCGGGAGGGCCTTTATGAACAATGAGCAGTTCTTC.

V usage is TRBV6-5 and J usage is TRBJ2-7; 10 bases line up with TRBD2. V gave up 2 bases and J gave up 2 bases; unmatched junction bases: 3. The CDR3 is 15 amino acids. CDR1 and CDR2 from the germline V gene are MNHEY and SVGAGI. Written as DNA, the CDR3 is TGTGCCAGCAGTTACGGGCTAGCGGGAGCCTACGAGCAGTACTTC. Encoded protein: CASSYGLAGAYEQYF.

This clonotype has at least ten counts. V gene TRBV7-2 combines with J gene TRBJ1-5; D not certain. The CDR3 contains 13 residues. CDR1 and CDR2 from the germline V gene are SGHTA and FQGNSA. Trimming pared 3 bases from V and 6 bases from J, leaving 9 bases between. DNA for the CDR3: TGTGCCAGCAGCTTCGGCAGCCCTCAGCCCCAGCATTTT. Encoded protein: CASSFGSPQPQHF.

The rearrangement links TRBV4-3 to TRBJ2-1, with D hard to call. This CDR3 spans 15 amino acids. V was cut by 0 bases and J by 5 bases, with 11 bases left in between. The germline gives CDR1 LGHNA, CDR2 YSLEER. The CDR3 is CASSQDTSRHNEQFF. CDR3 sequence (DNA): TGCGCCAGCAGCCAAGATACGTCCCGCCACAATGAGCAGTTCTTC.

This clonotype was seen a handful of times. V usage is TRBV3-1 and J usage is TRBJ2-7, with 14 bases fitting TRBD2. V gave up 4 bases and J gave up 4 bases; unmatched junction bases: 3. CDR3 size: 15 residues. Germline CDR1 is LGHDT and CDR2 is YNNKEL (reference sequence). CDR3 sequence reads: CASSLTSGRAYEQYF. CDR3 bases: TGTGCCAGCAGCCTGACTAGCGGGAGGGCGTACGAGCAGTACTTC.

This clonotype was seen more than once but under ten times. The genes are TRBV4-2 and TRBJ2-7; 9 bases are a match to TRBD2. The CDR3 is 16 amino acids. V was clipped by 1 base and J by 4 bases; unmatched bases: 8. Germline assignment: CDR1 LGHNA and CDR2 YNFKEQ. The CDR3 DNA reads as TGTGCCAGCAGCCAAGTCTTGGCGGGAGGGATGTACGAGCAGTACTTC. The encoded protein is CASSQVLAGGMYEQYF.

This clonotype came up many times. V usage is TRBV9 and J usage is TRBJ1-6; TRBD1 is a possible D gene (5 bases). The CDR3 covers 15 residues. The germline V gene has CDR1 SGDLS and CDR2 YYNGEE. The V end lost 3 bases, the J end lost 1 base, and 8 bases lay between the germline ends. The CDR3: CASSGRDSYNSPLHF. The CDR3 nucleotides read TGTGCCAGCAGCGGCAGGGATTCCTATAATTCACCCCTCCACTTT.

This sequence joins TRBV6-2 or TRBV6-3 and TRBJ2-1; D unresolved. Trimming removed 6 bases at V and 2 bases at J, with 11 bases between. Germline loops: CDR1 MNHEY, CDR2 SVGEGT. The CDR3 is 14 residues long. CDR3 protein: CASSDMGTYNEQFF. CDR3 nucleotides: TGTGCCAGCAGCGATATGGGCACCTACAATGAGCAGTTCTTC.

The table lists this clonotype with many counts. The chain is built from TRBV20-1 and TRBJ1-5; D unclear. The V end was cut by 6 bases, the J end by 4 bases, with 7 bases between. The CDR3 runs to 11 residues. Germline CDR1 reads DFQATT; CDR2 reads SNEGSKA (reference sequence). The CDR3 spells CSASGNQPQHF. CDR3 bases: TGCAGTGCAAGCGGGAATCAGCCCCAGCATTTT.

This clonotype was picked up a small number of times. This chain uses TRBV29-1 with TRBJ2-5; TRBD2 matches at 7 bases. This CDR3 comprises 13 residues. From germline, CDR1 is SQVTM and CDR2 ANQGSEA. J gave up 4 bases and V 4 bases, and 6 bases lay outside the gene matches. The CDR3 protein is CSVATSLGETQYF. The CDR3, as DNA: TGCAGCGTTGCGACTAGCTTGGGAGAGACCCAGTACTTC.

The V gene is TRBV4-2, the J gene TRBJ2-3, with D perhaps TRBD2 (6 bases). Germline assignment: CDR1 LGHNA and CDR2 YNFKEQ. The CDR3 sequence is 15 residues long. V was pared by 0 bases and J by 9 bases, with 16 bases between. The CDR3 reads CASSQDRASERTQYF. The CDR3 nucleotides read TGTGCCAGCAGCCAAGATCGGGCTAGCGAGCGAACGCAGTATTTT.

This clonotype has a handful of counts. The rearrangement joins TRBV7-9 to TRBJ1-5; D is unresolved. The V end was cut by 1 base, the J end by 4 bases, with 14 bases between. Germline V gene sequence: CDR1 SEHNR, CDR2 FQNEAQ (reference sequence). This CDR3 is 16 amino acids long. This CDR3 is CASSLGRVLGNQPQHF. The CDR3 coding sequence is TGTGCCAGCAGCTTAGGGAGGGTCCTAGGGAATCAGCCCCAGCATTTT.

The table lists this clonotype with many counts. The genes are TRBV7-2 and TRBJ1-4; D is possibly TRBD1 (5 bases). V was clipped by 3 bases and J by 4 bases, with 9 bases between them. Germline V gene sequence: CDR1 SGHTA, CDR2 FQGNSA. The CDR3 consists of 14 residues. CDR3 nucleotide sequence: TGTGCCAGCAGCTTGGGGGAGCTTAATGAAAAACTGTTTTTT. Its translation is CASSLGELNEKLFF.

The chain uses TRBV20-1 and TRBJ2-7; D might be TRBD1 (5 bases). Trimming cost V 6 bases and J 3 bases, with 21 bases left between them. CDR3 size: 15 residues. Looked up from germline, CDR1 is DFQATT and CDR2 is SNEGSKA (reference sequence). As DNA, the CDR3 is TGCAGTGCCCCAGGGTGGGCGGCCACCCTCTACGAGCAGTACTTC. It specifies CSAPGWAATLYEQYF.

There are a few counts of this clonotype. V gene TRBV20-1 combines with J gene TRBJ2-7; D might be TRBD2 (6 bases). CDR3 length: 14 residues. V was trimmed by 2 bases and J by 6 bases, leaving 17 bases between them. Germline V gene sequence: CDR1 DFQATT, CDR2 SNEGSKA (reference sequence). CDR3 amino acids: CSARSGRRGLEQYF. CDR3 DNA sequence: TGCAGTGCTAGATCGGGACGGAGGGGCCTCGAGCAGTACTTC.

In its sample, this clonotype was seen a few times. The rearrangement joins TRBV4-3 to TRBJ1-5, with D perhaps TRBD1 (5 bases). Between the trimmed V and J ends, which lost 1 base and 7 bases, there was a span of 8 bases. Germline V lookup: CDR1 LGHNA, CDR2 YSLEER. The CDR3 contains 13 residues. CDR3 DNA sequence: TGCGCCAGCAGCCAAGCGGGGGAACAGCCCCAGCATTTT. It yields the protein CASSQAGEQPQHF.

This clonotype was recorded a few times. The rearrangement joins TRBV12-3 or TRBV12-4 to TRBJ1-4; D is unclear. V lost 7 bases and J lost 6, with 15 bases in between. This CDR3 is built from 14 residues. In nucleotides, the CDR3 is TGTGCCAGCACCTTTGGGGTGATCGATGAAAAACTGTTTTTT. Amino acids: CASTFGVIDEKLFF.

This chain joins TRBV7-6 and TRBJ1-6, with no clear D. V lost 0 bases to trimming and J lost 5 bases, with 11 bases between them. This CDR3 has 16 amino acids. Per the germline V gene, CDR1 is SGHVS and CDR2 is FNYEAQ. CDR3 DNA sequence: TGTGCCAGCAGCTTAGCGGGTAGTGACCATAATTCACCCCTCCACTTT. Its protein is CASSLAGSDHNSPLHF.

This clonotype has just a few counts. CDR3 nucleotides: TGTGCCAGCAGCCCGAGTGTTATCGGGAATGAGCAGTTCTTC. It specifies CASSPSVIGNEQFF. The rearrangement joins TRBV7-2 to TRBJ2-1; D remains unclear. Germline V lookup: CDR1 SGHTA, CDR2 FQGNSA. The CDR3 is 14 amino acids. The V end was cut by 5 bases, the J end by 7 bases, with 15 bases between.